This T cell receptor beta chain emerged from a study of shared clonotypes between healthy human individuals. Unmatched junction bases numbered 8, after V lost 3 bases and J lost 3 bases. The length of the CDR3 is 15 residues. Germline V gene data show CDR1 as GTSNPN and CDR2 as SVGIG (reference sequence). The table came from immunoSEQ multiplex PCR; TCRdb's copy has only in-frame clones and leaves some out. The table lists around 2,000,000 clones, 85% to 95% of them singletons, with more than 0.1% in the top ten. The receptor's source is a man younger than 30 in good health. Sequenced: naive CD4+ T cells sorted from blood. Stated subset: CD45RA+ positively selected. This rearrangement joins TRBV30 to TRBJ2-5; 9 bases line up with TRBD2. In nucleotides, the CDR3 is TGTGCCTGGAGCACGACCCTAGCGGGGAAAGAGACCCAGTACTTC. Translation: CAWSTTLAGKETQYF.